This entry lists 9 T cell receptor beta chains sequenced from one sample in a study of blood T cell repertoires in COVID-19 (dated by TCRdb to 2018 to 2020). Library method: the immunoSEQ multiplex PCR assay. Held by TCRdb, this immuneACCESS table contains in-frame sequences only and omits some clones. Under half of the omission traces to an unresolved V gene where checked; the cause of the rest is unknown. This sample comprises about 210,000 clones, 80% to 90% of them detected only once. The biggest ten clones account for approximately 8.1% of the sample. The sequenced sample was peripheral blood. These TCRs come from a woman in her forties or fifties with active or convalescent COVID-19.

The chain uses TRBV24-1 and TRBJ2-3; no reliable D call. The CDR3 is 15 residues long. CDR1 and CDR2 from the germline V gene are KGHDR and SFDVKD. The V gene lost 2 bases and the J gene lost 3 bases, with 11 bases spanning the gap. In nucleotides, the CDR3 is TGTGCCACCAGTGATTATCCCACACGAACAGATACGCAGTATTTT. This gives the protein CATSDYPTRTDTQYF.

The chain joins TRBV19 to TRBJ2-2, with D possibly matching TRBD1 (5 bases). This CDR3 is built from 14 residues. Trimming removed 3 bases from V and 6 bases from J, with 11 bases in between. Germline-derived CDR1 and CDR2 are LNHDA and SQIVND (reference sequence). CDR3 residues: CASSIQGNAGELFF. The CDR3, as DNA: TGTGCCAGTAGTATCCAGGGAAATGCCGGGGAGCTGTTTTTT.

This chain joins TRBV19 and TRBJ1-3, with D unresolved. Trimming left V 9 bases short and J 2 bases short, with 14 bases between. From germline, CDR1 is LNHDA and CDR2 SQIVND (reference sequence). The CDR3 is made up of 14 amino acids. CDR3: CASQPREPGNTIYF. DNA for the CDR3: TGTGCCAGCCAACCTAGGGAGCCTGGAAACACCATATATTTT.

CDR3 residues: CASRRQGNTEAFF. The CDR3 nucleotides read TGTGCCAGCAGGAGACAGGGGAACACTGAAGCTTTCTTT. V is TRBV2 and J is TRBJ1-1, with 7 bases lining up with TRBD1. This CDR3 region has 13 residues. J was trimmed by 1 base and V by 6 bases; bases with no gene match: 2. Looked up from germline, CDR1 is SNHLY and CDR2 is FYNNEI.

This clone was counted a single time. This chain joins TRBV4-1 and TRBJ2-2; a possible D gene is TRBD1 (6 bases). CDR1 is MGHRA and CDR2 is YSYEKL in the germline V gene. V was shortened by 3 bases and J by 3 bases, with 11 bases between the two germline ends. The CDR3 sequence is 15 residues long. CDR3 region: CASSQPNRDTGELFF. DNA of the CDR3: TGCGCCAGCAGCCAGCCCAACAGGGACACCGGGGAGCTGTTTTTT.

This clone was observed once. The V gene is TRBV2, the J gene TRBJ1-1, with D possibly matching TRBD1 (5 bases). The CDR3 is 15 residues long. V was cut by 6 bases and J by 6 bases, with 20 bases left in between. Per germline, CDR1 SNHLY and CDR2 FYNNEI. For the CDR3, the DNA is TGTGCCAGCAGATTTTCCGCCGCGGGGGTCGCTGAAGCTTTCTTT. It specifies CASRFSAAGVAEAFF.

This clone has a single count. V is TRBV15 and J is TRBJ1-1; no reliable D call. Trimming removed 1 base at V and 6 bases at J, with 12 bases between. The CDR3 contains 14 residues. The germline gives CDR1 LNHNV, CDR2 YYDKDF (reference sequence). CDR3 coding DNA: TGTGCCACCAGCAGAGTCTTAGCCGGGGCTGAAGCTTTCTTT. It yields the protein CATSRVLAGAEAFF.

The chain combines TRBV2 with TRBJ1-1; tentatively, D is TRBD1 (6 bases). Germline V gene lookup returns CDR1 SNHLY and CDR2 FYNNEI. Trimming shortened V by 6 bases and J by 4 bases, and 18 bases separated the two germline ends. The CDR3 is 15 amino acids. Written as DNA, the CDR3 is TGTGCCAGCAGGGTGACAGAGGGGGTTGGCACTGAAGCTTTCTTT. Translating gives CASRVTEGVGTEAFF.

The CDR3 DNA is TGTGCCAGTAGTATAATCCCCGGGCGGGGAGGGGATACGCAGTATTTT. The encoded protein is CASSIIPGRGGDTQYF. This chain joins TRBV19 and TRBJ2-3, with TRBD2 matching over 7 bases. The trim removed 2 bases at V and 6 bases at J, leaving 11 bases unmatched. The CDR3 covers 16 residues. Looked up from germline, CDR1 is LNHDA and CDR2 is SQIVND (reference sequence).